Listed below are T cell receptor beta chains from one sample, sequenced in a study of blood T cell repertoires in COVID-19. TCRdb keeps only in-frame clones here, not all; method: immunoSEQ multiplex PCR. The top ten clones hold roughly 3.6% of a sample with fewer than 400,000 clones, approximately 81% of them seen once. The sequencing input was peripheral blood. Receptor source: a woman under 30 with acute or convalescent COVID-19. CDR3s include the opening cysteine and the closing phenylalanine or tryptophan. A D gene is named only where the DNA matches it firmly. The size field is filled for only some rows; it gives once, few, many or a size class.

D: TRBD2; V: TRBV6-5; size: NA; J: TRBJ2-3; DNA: TGTGCCAGCAGTTACAGGGGCGGGAGGGGCTCAGATACGCAGTATTTT; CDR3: CASSYRGGRGSDTQYF
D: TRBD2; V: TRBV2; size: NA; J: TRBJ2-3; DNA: TGTGCCAGCAGTGAAAGGGCTAGCGGGGGCTTCACAGATACGCAGTATTTT; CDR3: CASSERASGGFTDTQYF
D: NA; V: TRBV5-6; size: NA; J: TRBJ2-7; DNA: TGTGCCAGCAGTTTTTCAGTTGCCGAGCAGTACTTC; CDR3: CASSFSVAEQYF
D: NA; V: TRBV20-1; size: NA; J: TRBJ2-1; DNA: TGCAGTGCTAGTTGGCCCCTTCGGGGCAATGAGCAGTTCTTC; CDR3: CSASWPLRGNEQFF
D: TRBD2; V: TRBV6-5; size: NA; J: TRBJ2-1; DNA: TGTGCCAGCAATCCGAGGCTAGCGGAGTACAATGAGCAGTTCTTC; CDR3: CASNPRLAEYNEQFF
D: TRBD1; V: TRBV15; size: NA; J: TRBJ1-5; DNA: TGTGCCACCAGCAGACCCCGGGACAGGGGGGTTAGCAATCAGCCCCAGCATTTT; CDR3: CATSRPRDRGVSNQPQHF
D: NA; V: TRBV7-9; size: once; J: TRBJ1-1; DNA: TGTGCCATAAGGAGGGAAGCTTTCTTT; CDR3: CAIRREAFF
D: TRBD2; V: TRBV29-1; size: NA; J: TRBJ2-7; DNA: TGCAGCGTTGAAGGGCGGGAGGGCCAACACGAGCAGTACTTC; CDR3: CSVEGREGQHEQYF
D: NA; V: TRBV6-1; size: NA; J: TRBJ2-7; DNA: TGTGCCAGCAGTGATCGGGACTTACAGGACGAGCAGTACTTC; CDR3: CASSDRDLQDEQYF
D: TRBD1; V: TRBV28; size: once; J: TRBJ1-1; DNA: TGTGCCAGCAGTTCCCCCGACAGGGGGTATGAAGCTTTCTTT; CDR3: CASSSPDRGYEAFF
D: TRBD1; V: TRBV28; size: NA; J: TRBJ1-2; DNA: TGTGCCAGCAGTTTAACAGGGGGCGGTGGCTACACCTTC; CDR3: CASSLTGGGGYTF
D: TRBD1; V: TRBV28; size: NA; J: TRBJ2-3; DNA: TGTGCCAGCAGCGAGCCGGGACAGGGGGTTGTGGAGGGGCCCACAGATACGCAGTATTTT; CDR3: CASSEPGQGVVEGPTDTQYF
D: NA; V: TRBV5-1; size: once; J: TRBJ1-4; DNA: TGCGCCAGCAGCTTGGTCTTCGGGGGGGAAGAAAAACTGTTTTTT; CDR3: CASSLVFGGEEKLFF
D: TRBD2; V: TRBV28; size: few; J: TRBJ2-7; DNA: TGTGCCAGCAGTAAAGCTAGCGGGAAAAACTACGAGCAGTACTTC; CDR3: CASSKASGKNYEQYF
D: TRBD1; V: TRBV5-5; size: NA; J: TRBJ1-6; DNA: TGTGCCAGCAGCTTTGGACAGGGTAATTCACCCCTCCACTTT; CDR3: CASSFGQGNSPLHF
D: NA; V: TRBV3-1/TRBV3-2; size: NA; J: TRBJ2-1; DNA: TGTGCCAGCAGCCGGGCGGGGGCGTACAATGAGCAGTTCTTC; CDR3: CASSRAGAYNEQFF
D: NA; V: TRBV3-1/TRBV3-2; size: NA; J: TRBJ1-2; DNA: TGTGCCAGCAGCCAAGATCTGGCAGGGTACGGCTACACCTTC; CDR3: CASSQDLAGYGYTF
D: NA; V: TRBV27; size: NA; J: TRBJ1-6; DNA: TGTGCCAGCAGTCCCGTTGGCGGGTCCGGGTATTCACCCCTCCACTTT; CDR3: CASSPVGGSGYSPLHF
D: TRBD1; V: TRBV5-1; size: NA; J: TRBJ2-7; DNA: TGCGCCAGCAGCTTGGCCGGGACAGCAAGCTCCTACGAGCAGTACTTC; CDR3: CASSLAGTASSYEQYF
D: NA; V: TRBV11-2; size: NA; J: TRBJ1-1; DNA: TGTGCCAGCAGCTTAGTATTTGGTGCGGGCGCCACTGAAGCTTTCTTT; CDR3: CASSLVFGAGATEAFF
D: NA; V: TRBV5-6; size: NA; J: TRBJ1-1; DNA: TGTGCCAGCAGCTTGGGACTGATGAACACTGAAGCTTTCTTT; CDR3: CASSLGLMNTEAFF
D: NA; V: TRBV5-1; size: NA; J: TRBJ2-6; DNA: TGCGCCAGCAGCTTGGAGGCGGGGTCTGGGGCCAACGTCCTGACTTTC; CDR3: CASSLEAGSGANVLTF
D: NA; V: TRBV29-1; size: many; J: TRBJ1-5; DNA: TGCAGCGTTGGATCGGCGGATCAGCCCCAGCATTTT; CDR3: CSVGSADQPQHF
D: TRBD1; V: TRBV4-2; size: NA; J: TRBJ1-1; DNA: TGTGCCAGCAGCCAAGATCCGGCAGGGGGAACTTTCTTT; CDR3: CASSQDPAGGTFF
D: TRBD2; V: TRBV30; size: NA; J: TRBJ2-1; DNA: TGTGCCTGGACCCCCCGGGCTTTTCAGCGGGGGAATACCTACAATGAGCAGTTCTTC; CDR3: CAWTPRAFQRGNTYNEQFF
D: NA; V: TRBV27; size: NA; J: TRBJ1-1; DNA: TGTGCCTCGGCCTCCGGAGGGGCAGGGAGAACTGAAGCTTTCTTT; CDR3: CASASGGAGRTEAFF
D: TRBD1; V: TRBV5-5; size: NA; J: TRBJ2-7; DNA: TGTGCCAGCAGCCTCCGGACAGGGGTATTTCTTCTGTACGAGCAGTACTTC; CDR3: CASSLRTGVFLLYEQYF
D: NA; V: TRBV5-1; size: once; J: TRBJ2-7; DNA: TGCGCCAGCAGCTTGGGAGACGAGCAGTACTTC; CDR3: CASSLGDEQYF
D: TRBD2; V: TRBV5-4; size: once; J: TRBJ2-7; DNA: TGTGCCAGCAGCCTCGGACTAGCGGGGGGTTCCTACGAGCAGTACTTC; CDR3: CASSLGLAGGSYEQYF
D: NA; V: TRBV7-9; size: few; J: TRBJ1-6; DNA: TGTGCCAGCAGCCTCCAAGGTCAGGGTAATTCACCCCTCCACTTT; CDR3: CASSLQGQGNSPLHF
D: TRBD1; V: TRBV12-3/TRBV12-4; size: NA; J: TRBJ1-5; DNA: TGTGCCAGCAGCTTACAGGGGAATCAGCCCCAGCATTTT; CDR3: CASSLQGNQPQHF